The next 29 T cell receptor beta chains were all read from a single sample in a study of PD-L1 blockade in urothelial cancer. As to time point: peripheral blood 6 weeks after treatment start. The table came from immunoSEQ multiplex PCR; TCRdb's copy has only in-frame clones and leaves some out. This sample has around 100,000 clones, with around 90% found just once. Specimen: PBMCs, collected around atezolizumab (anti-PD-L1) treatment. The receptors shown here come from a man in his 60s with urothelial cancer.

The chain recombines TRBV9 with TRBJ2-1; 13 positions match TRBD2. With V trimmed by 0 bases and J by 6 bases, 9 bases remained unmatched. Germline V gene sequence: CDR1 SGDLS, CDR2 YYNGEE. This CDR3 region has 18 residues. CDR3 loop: CASSVAAGGLAGFNEQFF. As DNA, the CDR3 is TGTGCCAGCAGCGTAGCTGCGGGGGGACTAGCGGGATTCAATGAGCAGTTCTTC.

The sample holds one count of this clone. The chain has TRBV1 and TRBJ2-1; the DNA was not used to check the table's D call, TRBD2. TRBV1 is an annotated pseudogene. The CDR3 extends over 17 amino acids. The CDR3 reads CTSSHAEGTRRVNEQFF. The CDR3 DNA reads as TGCACCAGCAGCCATGCGGAGGGGACCCGGCGGGTCAATGAGCAGTTCTTC.

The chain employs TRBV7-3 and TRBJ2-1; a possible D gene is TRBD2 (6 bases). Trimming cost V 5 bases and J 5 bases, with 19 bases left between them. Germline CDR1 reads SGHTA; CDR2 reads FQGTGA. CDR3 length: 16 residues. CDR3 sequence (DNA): TGTGCCAGCAGCCCCGGGGGAACCTGGGTGAACAATGAGCAGTTCTTC. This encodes CASSPGGTWVNNEQFF.

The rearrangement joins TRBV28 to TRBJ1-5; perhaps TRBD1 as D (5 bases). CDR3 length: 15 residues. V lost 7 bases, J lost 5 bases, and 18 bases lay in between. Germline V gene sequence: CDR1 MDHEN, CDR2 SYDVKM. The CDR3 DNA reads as TGTGCCAGCACCCCCGGGGGGGGAGGTGATCAGCCCCAGCATTTT. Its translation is CASTPGGGGDQPQHF. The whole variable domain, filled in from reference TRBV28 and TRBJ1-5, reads DVKVTQSSRYLVKRTGEKVFLECVQDMDHENMFWYRQDPGLGLRLIYFSYDVKMKEKGDIPEGYSVSREKKERFSLILESASTNQTSMYLCASTPGGGGDQPQHFGDGTRLSIL.

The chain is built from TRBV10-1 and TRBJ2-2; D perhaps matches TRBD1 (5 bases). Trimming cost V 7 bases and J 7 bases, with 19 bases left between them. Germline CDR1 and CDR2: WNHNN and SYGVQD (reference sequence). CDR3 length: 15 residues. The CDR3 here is CASMKDQGPGGELFF. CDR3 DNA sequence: TGCGCCAGCATGAAGGATCAGGGCCCGGGCGGGGAGCTGTTTTTT.

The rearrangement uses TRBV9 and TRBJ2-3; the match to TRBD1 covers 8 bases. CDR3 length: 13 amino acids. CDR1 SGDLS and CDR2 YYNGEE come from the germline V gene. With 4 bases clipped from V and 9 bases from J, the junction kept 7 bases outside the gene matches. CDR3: CASSPRDRRTQYF. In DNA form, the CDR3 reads TGTGCCAGCAGCCCACGGGACAGGAGGACGCAGTATTTT.

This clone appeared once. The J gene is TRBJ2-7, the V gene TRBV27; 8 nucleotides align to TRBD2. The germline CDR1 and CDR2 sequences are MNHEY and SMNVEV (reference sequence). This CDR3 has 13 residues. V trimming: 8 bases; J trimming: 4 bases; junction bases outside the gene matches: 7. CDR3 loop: CASRGGEGYEQYF. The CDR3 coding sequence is TGTGCCAGCCGGGGGGGCGAGGGTTACGAGCAGTACTTC.

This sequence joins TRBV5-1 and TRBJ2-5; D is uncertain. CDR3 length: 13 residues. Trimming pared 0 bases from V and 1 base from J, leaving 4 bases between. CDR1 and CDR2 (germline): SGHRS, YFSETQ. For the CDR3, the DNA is TGCGCCAGCAGCTTGGCCCGCCAAGAGACCCAGTACTTC. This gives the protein CASSLARQETQYF.

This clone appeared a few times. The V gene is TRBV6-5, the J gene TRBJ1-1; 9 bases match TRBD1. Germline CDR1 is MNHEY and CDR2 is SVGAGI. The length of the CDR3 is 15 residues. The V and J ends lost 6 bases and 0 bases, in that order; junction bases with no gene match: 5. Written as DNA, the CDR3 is TGTGCCAGCAGGTTGACAGGGGGGGTGAACACTGAAGCTTTCTTT. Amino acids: CASRLTGGVNTEAFF.

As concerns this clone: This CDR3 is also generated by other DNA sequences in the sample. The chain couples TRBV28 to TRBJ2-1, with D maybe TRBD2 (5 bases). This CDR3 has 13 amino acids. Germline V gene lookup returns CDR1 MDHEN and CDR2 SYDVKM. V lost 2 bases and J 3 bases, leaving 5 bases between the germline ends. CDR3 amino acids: CASSLTSYNEQFF. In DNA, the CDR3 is TGTGCCAGCAGTTTAACTAGCTACAATGAGCAGTTCTTC.

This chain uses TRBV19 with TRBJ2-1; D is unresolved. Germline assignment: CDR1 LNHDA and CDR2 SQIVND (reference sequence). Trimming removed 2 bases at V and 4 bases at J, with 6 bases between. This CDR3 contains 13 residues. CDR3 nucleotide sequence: TGTGCCAGTAGTATAACAGCTTACAATGAGCAGTTCTTC. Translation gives CASSITAYNEQFF.

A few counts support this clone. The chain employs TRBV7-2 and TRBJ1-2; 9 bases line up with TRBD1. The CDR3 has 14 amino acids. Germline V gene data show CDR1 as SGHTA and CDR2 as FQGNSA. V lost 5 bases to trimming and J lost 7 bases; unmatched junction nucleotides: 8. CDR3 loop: CASSLNTGGPGYTF. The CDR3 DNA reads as TGTGCCAGCAGCCTAAACACAGGGGGCCCTGGCTACACCTTC.

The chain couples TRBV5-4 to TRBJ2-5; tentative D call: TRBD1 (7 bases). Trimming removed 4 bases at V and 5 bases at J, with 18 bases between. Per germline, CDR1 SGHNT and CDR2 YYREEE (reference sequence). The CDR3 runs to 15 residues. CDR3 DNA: TGTGCCAGCAGCGGAGCAGACCAGGGGGGCGAGACCCAGTACTTC. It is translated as CASSGADQGGETQYF.

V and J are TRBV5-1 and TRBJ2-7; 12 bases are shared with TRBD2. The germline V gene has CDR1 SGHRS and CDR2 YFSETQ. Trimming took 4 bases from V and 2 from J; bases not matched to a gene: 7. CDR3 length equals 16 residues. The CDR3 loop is CASSKTGTSGPYEQYF. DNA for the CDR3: TGCGCCAGCAGCAAGACCGGGACTAGCGGGCCCTACGAGCAGTACTTC.

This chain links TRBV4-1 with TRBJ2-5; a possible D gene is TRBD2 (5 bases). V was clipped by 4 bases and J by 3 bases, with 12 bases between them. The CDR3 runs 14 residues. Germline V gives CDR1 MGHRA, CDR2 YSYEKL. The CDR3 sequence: CASSPTPGEETQYF. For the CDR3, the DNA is TGCGCCAGCAGCCCCACGCCCGGGGAAGAGACCCAGTACTTC.

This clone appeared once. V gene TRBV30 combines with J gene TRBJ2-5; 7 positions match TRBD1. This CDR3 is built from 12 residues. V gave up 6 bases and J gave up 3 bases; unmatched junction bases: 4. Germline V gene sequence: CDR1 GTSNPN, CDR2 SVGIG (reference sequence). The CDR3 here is CACSQGKETQYF. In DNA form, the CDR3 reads TGTGCCTGTTCACAGGGGAAAGAGACCCAGTACTTC.

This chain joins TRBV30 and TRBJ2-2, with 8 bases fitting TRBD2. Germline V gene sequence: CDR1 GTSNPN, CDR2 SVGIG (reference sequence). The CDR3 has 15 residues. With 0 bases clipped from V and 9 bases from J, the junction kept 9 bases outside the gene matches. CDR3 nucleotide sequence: TGTGCCTGGAGTGTGCTAGCGGGTTACACTCGGGAGCTGTTTTTT. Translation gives CAWSVLAGYTRELFF.

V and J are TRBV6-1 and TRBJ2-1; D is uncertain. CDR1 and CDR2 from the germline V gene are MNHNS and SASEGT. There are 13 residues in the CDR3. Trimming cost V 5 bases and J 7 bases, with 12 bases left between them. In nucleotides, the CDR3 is TGTGCCAGCAGTCCTCGCGCGTGGAATGAGCAGTTCTTC. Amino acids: CASSPRAWNEQFF.

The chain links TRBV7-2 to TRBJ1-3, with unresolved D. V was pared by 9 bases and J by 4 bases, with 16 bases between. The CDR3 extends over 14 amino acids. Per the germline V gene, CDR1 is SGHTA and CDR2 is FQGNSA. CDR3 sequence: CASKEPGQGNTIYF. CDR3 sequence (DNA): TGTGCCAGTAAGGAGCCGGGTCAAGGAAACACCATATATTTT.

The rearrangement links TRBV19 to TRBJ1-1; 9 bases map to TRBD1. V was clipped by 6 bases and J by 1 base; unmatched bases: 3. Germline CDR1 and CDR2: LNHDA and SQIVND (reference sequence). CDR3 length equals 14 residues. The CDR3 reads CASRGTGTNTEAFF. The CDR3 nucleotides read TGTGCCAGTAGGGGGACAGGGACGAACACTGAAGCTTTCTTT.

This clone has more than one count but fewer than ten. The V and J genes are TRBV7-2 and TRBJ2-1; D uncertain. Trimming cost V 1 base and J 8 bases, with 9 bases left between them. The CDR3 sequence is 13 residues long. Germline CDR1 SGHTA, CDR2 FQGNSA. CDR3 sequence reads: CASSLDMGDEQFF. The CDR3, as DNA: TGTGCCAGCAGCTTAGATATGGGCGATGAGCAGTTCTTC.

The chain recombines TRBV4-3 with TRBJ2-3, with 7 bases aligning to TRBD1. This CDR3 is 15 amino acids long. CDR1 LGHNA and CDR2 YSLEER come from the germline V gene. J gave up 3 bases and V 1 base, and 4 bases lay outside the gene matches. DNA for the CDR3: TGCGCCAGCAGCCAAGGAGGGGGCCGAACAGATACGCAGTATTTT. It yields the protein CASSQGGGRTDTQYF.

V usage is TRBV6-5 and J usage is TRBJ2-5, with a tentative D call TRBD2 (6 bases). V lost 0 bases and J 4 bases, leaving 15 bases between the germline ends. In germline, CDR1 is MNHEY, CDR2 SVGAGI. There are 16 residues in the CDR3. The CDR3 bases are TGTGCCAGCAGTTACTCGCCCCGGGCCGGGGGAGAGACCCAGTACTTC. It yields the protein CASSYSPRAGGETQYF.

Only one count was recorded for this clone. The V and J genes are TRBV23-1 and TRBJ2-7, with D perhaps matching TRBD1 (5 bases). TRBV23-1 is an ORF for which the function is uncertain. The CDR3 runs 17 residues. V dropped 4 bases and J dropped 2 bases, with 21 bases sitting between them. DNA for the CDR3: TGCGCCAGCAGTCGCCACCTTCAGGGTTGGCTGGCCTACGAGCAGTACTTC. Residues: CASSRHLQGWLAYEQYF.

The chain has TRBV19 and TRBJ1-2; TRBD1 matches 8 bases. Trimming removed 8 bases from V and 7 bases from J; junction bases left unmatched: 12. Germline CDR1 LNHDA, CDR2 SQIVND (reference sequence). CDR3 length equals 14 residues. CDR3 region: CASSSSEDRAGYTF. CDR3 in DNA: TGTGCCAGTTCTTCCTCCGAGGACAGGGCTGGCTACACCTTC.

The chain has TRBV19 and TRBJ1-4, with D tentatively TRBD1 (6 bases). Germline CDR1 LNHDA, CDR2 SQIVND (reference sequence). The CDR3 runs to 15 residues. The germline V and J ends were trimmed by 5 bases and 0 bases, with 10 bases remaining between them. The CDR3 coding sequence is TGTGCCAGTAGTGTACAGGGAACAACTAATGAAAAACTGTTTTTT. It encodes CASSVQGTTNEKLFF. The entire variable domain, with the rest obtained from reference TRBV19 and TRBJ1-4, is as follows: DGGITQSPKYLFRKEGQNVTLSCEQNLNHDAMYWYRQDPGQGLRLIYYSQIVNDFQKGDIAEGYSVSREKKESFPLTVTSAQKNPTAFYLCASSVQGTTNEKLFFGSGTQLSVL.

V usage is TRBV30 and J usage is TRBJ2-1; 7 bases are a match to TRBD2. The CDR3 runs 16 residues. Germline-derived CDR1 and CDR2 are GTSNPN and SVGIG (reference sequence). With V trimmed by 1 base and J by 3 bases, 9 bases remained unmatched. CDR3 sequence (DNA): TGTGCCTGGAGTGGGCTTGGCGGGAGTAGCTACAATGAGCAGTTCTTC. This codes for CAWSGLGGSSYNEQFF.

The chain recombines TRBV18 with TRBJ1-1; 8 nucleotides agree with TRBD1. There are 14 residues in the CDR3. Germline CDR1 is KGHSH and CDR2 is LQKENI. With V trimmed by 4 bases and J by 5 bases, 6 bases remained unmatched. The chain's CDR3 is CASSQRQGWTEAFF. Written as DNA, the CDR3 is TGTGCCAGCTCACAACGACAGGGGTGGACTGAAGCTTTCTTT.

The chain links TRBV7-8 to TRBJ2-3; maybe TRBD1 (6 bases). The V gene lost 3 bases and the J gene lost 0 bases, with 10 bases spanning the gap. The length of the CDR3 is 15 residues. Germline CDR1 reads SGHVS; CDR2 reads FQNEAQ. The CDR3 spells CASSFGGQSTDTQYF. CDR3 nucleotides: TGTGCCAGCAGCTTCGGTGGACAGAGCACAGATACGCAGTATTTT. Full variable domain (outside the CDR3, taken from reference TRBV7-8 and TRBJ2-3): GAGVSQSPRYKVAKRGQDVALRCDPISGHVSLFWYQQALGQGPEFLTYFQNEAQLDKSGLPSDRFFAERPEGSVSTLKIQRTQQEDSAVYLCASSFGGQSTDTQYFGPGTRLTVL.